This is a list of T cell receptor beta chains from one sample in a study of CD8+CD57+ T cells in acquired aplastic anemia. Each CDR3 protein is one row after TCRdb ran MiXCR on the reads. There are 110,000 or so distinct CDR3 sequences in the sample; approximately 61% occur only once, and 25% to 35% lies in the top ten. Material for sequencing was sorted CD4+, CD8+, or CD8+CD57+ T cells (not recorded which) from PBMCs. These receptors all come from a human donor with aplastic anemia. CDR3s include the opening cysteine and the closing phenylalanine or tryptophan. D genes are given only for firm matches. Expanded clones get a size class; other rows say once, few or many, or leave the size out.

CDR3aa	CDR3nt	v_gene	d_gene	j_gene	abundance
CASSLGAVYEQYF	TGTGCCAGCAGCTTAGGGGCAGTCTACGAGCAGTACTTC	TRBV7-2	.	TRBJ2-7	once
CATRVGLGTDTQYF	TGTGCCACCCGAGTGGGGCTTGGCACAGATACGCAGTATTTT	TRBV2	.	TRBJ2-3	.
CASSPRLARTYEQYF	TGTGCCAGCAGCCCCCGACTAGCCAGGACCTACGAGCAGTACTTC	TRBV7-9	TRBD2	TRBJ2-7	many
CASRLLAPSSYEQYF	TGTGCCAGCAGGTTACTAGCGCCGAGCTCCTACGAGCAGTACTTC	TRBV6-2/TRBV6-3	TRBD2	TRBJ2-7	.
CASSHLDVGDPYEQYF	TGTGCCAGCAGCCACCTAGATGTCGGGGACCCATACGAGCAGTACTTC	TRBV28	.	TRBJ2-7	few
CASSPRQERPPLHF	TGTGCCAGCAGCCCCCGACAGGAACGACCACCCCTCCACTTT	TRBV7-9	.	TRBJ1-6	.
CSSLELAVSYNEQFF	TGCAGCAGTTTAGAGCTAGCGGTGTCCTACAATGAGCAGTTCTTC	TRBV29-1	TRBD2	TRBJ2-1	.
CASSGYRGRGEQYF	TGTGCCAGCAGTGGGTACAGGGGGCGAGGGGAGCAGTACTTC	TRBV2	TRBD1	TRBJ2-7	.
CASRFDSPSGNTIYF	TGTGCCAGCAGATTCGACAGTCCCTCTGGAAACACCATATATTTT	TRBV2	.	TRBJ1-3	few
CASSLARDEQYF	TGTGCCAGCAGCTTAGCCCGGGACGAGCAGTACTTC	TRBV7-6	.	TRBJ2-7	.
CASGIGREAFF	TGTGCCAGTGGGATCGGGAGAGAAGCTTTCTTT	TRBV19	.	TRBJ1-1	.
CASRKRQSTYEQYF	TGTGCCAGCAGGAAACGACAGTCCACTTACGAGCAGTACTTC	TRBV2	.	TRBJ2-7	.
CASSASGGANEQYF	TGTGCCAGTAGTGCTAGCGGGGGGGCCAACGAGCAGTACTTC	TRBV19	TRBD2	TRBJ2-7	.
CASSFTGGERGPYGYTF	TGTGCCAGCAGCTTTACAGGGGGCGAACGAGGACCGTATGGCTACACCTTC	TRBV13	TRBD1	TRBJ1-2	.
CASSEEFLSSGNTIYF	TGTGCCAGCAGTGAAGAGTTTTTGAGCTCTGGAAACACCATATATTTT	TRBV2	.	TRBJ1-3	.